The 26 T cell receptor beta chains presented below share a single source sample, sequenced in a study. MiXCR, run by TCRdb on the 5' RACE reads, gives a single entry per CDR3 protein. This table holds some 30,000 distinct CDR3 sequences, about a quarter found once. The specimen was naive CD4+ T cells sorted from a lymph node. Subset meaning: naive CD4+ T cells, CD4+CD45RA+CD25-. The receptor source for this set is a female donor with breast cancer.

CDR3 coding DNA: TGTGCCAGCAGGAGGACGGACGGTGTTCAGTACTTC. The encoded protein is CASRRTDGVQYF. This chain links TRBV28 with TRBJ2-7; D gene unclear. CDR1 MDHEN and CDR2 SYDVKM come from the germline V gene. The CDR3 contains 12 residues. V lost 6 bases and J 10 bases, leaving 16 bases between the germline ends. The whole variable domain, filled in from reference TRBV28 and TRBJ2-7, reads DVKVTQSSRYLVKRTGEKVFLECVQDMDHENMFWYRQDPGLGLRLIYFSYDVKMKEKGDIPEGYSVSREKKERFSLILESASTNQTSMYLCASRRTDGVQYFGPGTRLTVT.

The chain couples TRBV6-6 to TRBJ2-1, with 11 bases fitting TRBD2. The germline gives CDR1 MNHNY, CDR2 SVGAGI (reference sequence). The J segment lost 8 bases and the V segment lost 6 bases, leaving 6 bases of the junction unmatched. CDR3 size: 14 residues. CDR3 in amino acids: CASRFTSGSDEQFF. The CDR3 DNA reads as TGTGCCAGCAGGTTCACTAGCGGGAGCGATGAGCAGTTCTTC.

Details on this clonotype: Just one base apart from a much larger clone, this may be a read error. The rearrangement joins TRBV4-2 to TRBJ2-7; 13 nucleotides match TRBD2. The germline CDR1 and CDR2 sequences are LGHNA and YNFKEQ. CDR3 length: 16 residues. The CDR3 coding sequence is TGTGCCAGCAGCCAGGGGACTAGCGGGGCTAACTACGAGCGGTACTTC. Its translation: CASSQGTSGANYERYF.

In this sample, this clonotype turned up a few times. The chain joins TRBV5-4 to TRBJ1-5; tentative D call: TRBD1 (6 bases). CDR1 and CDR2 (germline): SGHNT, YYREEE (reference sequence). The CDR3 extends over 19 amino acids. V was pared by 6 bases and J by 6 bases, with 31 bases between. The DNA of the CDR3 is TGTGCCAGCAACCCTTTCCTTCGAGTTTCAGGGGACGTGGTTCAGCCCCAGCATTTT. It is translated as CASNPFLRVSGDVVQPQHF. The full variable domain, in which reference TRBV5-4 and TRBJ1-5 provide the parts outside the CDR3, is ETGVTQSPTHLIKTRGQQVTLRCSSQSGHNTVSWYQQALGQGPQFIFQYYREEENGRGNFPPRFSGLQFPNYSSELNVNALELDDSALYLCASNPFLRVSGDVVQPQHFGDGTRLSIL.

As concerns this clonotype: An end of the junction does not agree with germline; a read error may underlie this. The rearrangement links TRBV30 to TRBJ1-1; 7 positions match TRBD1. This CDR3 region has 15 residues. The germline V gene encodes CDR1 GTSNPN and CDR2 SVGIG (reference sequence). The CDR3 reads CAWDRSGGAGTGAFF. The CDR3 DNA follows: TGTGCCTGGGACCGGTCAGGGGGGGCTGGGACTGGAGCTTTCTTT. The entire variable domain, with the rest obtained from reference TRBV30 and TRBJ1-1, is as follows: SQTIHQWPATLVQPVGSPLSLECTVEGTSNPNLYWYRQAAGRGLQLLFYSVGIGQISSEVPQNLSASRPQDRQFILSSKKLLLSDSGFYLCAWDRSGGAGTGAFFGQGTRLTVV.

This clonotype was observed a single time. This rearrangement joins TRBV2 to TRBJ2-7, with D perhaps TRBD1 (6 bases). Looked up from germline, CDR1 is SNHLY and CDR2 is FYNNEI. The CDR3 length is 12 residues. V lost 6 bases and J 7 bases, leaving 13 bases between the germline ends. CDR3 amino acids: CASREQGIEQYF. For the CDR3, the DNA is TGTGCCAGCAGAGAACAGGGAATTGAGCAGTACTTC.

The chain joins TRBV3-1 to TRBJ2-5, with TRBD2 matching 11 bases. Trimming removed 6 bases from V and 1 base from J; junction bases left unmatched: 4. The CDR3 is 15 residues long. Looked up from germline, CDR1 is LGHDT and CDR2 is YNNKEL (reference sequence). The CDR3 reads CASSPGLAVQETQYF. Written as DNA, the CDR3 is TGTGCCAGCAGTCCGGGACTAGCGGTCCAAGAGACCCAGTACTTC.

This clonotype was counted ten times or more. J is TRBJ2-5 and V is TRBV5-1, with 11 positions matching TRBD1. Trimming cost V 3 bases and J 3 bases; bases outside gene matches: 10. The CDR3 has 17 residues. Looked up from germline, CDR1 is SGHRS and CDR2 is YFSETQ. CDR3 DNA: TGCGCCAGCAGCTCCTTAGCCGGGACAGGGGGAAAAGAGACCCAGTACTTC. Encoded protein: CASSSLAGTGGKETQYF.

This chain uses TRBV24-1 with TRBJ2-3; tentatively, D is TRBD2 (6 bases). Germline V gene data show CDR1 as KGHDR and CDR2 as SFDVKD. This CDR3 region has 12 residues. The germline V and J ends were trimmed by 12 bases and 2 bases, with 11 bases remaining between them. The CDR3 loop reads CAARGSTDTQYF. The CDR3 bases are TGTGCCGCGCGGGGTTCCACAGATACGCAGTATTTT.

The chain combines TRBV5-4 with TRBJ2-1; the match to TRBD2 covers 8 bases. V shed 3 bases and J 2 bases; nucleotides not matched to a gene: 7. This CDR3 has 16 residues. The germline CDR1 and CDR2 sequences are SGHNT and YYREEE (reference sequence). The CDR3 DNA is TGTGCCAGCAGCTCTAAGCGGGAGTTAACCTACAATGAGCAGTTCTTC. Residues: CASSSKRELTYNEQFF.

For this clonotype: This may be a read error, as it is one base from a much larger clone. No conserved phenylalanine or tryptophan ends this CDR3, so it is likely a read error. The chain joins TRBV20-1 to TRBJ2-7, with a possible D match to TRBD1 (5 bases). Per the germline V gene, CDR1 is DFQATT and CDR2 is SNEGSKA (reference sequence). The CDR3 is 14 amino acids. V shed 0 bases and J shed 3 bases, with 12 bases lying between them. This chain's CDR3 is CSARDLDTSYEQYS. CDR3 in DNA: TGCAGTGCTAGAGACCTGGACACGAGCTACGAGCAGTACTCC.

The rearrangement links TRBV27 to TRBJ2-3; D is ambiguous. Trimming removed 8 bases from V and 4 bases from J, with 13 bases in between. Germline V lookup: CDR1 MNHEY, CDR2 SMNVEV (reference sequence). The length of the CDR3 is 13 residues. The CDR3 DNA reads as TGTGCCAGCGGTCCCCAAGGGCCAGATACGCAGTATTTT. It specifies CASGPQGPDTQYF.

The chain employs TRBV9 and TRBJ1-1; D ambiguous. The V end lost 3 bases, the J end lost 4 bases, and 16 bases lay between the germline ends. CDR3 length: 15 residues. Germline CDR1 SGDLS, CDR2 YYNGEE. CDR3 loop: CASSAGRVGLTEAFF. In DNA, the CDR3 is TGTGCCAGCAGCGCCGGTCGGGTAGGCCTCACTGAAGCTTTCTTT.

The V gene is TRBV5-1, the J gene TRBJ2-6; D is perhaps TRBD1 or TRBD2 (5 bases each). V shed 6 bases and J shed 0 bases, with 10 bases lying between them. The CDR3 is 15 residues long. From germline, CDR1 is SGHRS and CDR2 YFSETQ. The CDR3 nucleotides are TGCGCCAGCACACTTGGGGGCTCTGGGGCCAACGTCCTGACTTTC. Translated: CASTLGGSGANVLTF.

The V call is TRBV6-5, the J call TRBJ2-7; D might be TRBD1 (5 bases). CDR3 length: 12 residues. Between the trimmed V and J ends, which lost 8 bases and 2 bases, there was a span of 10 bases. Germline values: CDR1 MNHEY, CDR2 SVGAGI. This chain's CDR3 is CASGPDTYEQYF. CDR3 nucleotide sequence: TGTGCCAGCGGACCGGACACCTACGAGCAGTACTTC.

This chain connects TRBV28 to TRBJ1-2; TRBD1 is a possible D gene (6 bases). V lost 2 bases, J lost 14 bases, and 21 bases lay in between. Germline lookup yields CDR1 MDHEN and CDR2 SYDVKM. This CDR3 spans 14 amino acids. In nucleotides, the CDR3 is TGTGCCAGCAGTTTAAGAGGTTTTGGGCGGACAGTTACCTTC. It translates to CASSLRGFGRTVTF.

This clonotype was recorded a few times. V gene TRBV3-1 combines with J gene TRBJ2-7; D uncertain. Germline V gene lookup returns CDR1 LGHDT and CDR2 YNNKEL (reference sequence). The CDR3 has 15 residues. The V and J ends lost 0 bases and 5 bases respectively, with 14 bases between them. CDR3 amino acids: CASSQDVQPVNEQYF. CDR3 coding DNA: TGTGCCAGCAGCCAAGACGTCCAGCCTGTGAACGAGCAGTACTTC.

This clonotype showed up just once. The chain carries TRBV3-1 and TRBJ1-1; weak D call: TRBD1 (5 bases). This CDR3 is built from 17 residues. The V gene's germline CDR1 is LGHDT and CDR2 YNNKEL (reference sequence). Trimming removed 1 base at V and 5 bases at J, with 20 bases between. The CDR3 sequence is CASSQAFGPGKRTEAFF. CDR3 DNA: TGTGCCAGCAGCCAAGCTTTCGGCCCAGGGAAAAGGACTGAAGCTTTCTTT.

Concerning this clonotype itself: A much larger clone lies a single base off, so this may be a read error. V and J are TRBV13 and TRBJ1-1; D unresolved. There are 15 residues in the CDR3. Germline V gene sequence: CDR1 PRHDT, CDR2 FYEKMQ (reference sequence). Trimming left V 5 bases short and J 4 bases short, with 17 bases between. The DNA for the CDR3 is TGTGCCAGCAGCACCAGGACCCATGGGAGCACTGAAGCTTTCTTT. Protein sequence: CASSTRTHGSTEAFF. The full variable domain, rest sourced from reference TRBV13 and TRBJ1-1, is AAGVIQSPRHLIKEKRETATLKCYPIPRHDTVYWYQQGPGQDPQFLISFYEKMQSDKGSIPDRFSAQQFSDYHSELNMSSLELGDSALYFCASSTRTHGSTEAFFGQGTRLTVV.

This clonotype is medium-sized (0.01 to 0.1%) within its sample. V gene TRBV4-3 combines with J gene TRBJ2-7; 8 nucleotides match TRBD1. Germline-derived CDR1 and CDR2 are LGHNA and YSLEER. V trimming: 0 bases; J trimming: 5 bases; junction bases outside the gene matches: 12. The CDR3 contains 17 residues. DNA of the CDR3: TGCGCCAGCAGCCAAGATCCCACAGGGGGAAGATTTAACGAGCAGTACTTC. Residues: CASSQDPTGGRFNEQYF.

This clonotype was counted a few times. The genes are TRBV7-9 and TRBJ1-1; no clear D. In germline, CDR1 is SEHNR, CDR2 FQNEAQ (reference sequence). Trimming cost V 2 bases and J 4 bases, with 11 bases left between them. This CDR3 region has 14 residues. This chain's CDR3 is CASSLYRDLTEAFF. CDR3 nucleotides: TGTGCCAGCAGCTTATATCGGGATCTCACTGAAGCTTTCTTT.

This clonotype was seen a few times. The CDR3 loop is CASSQVPGAYEQYF. The CDR3 DNA follows: TGTGCCAGCAGCCAAGTCCCGGGGGCCTACGAGCAGTACTTC. J is TRBJ2-7 and V is TRBV3-1, with D possibly TRBD2 on 6 matching bases. The ends were cut back, 1 base at V and 2 bases at J, with 9 bases in the middle. Germline CDR1 LGHDT, CDR2 YNNKEL (reference sequence). This CDR3 spans 14 amino acids.

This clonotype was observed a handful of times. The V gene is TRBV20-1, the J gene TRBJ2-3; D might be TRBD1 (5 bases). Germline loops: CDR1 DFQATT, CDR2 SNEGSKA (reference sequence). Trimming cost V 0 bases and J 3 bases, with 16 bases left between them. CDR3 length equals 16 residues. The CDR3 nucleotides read TGCAGTGCTAGAGATCCACCAGGGATGGAGACAGATACGCAGTATTTT. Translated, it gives CSARDPPGMETDTQYF.

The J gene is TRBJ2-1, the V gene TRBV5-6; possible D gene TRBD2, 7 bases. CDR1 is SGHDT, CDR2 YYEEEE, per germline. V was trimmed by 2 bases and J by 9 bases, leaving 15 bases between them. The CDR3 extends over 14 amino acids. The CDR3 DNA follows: TGTGCCAGCAGCTTCGGCGGGGGCAGGGGTGAGCAGTTCTTC. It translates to CASSFGGGRGEQFF.

The CDR3 coding sequence is TGCGCCAGCAGCTTGGATAGCAATCAGCCCCAGCATTTT. Translating gives CASSLDSNQPQHF. The chain links TRBV5-1 to TRBJ1-5, with no clear D. Germline lookup yields CDR1 SGHRS and CDR2 YFSETQ. Trimming left V 0 bases short and J 0 bases short, with 1 base between. The CDR3 contains 13 residues.

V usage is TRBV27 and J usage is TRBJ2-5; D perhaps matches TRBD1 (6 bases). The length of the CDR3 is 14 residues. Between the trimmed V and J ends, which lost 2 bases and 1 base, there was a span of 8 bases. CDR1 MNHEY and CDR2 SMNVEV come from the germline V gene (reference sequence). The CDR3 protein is CASSLRTAQETQYF. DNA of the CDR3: TGTGCCAGCAGTTTAAGGACAGCCCAAGAGACCCAGTACTTC.